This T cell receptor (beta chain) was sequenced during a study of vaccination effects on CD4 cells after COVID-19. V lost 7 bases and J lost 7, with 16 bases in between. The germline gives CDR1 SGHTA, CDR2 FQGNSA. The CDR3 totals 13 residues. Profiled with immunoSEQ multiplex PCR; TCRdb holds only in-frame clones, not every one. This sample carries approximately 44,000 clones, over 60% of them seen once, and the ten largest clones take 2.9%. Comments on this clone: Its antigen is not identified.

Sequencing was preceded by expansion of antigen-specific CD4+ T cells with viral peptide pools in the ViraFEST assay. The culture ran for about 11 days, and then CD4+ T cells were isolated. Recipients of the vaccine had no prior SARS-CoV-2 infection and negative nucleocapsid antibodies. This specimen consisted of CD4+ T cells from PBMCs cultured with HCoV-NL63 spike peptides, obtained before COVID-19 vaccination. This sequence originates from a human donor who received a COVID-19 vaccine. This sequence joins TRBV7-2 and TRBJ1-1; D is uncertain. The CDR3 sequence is CASTTVEWSEAFF. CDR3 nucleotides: TGTGCCAGCACCACGGTGGAGTGGAGTGAAGCTTTCTTT.